These 8 T cell receptor beta chains originate from one sample sequenced in a study of T-cell reconstitution after alpha-beta-depleted transplantation in children. It was with unique molecular identifiers that the TCRbeta library was prepared. TCRdb re-called the PCR reads through MiXCR, storing one row per CDR3 protein. Of 610,000 or so distinct CDR3 sequences in the sample, around 27% are singletons; the top ten hold around a third. The specimen comprised PBMCs, sampled before TCRalphabeta/CD19-depleted stem cell transplant. The receptors stem from a boy younger than two with Wiskott-Aldrich syndrome, due to receive a stem cell transplant.

The chain has TRBV15 and TRBJ1-1, with 10 bases aligning to TRBD1. CDR3 length: 14 residues. CDR1 is LNHNV, CDR2 YYDKDF, per germline (reference sequence). V was clipped by 3 bases and J by 5 bases; unmatched bases: 3. The CDR3 region has the DNA TGTGCCACCAGCAGCGGACAGGGGGTGACTGAAGCTTTCTTT. The encoded protein is CATSSGQGVTEAFF.

This clonotype came up a few times. The chain is built from TRBV7-8 and TRBJ2-1, with 9 bases that match TRBD2. The CDR3 contains 15 residues. Losses at the gene ends were 1 base for V and 6 bases for J; bases not matched to a gene: 4. Germline V gene lookup returns CDR1 SGHVS and CDR2 FQNEAQ. CDR3 coding DNA: TGTGCCAGCAGCTTAGAGGGACTAGCATCCAATGAGCAGTTCTTC. Translating gives CASSLEGLASNEQFF.

Worth noting for this clonotype: An end of the junction does not agree with germline; a read error may underlie this. J is TRBJ1-4 and V is TRBV20-1, with a weak D call TRBD1 (5 bases). CDR3 size: 13 residues. In germline, CDR1 is DFQATT, CDR2 SNEGSKA (reference sequence). The CDR3 DNA sequence: TGCAGTGCTCCCGGGGCAGACGATGAAAGACTGTTTTTT. Translation: CSAPGADDERLFF.

This clonotype has a handful of counts. The CDR3: CASRRGGDTGELFF. The CDR3 nucleotides are TGCGCCAGCAGACGGGGAGGGGACACCGGGGAGCTGTTTTTT. V gene TRBV5-1 combines with J gene TRBJ2-2; 7 bases are shared with TRBD2. The V gene's germline CDR1 is SGHRS and CDR2 YFSETQ. The trim removed 5 bases at V and 3 bases at J, leaving 4 bases unmatched. The CDR3 has 14 amino acids.

This clonotype was observed a single time. The chain joins TRBV15 to TRBJ2-1, with a weak D call TRBD1 (5 bases). The CDR3 is made up of 14 amino acids. Per germline, CDR1 LNHNV and CDR2 YYDKDF (reference sequence). V was pared by 4 bases and J by 3 bases, with 10 bases between. CDR3 sequence (DNA): TGTGCCACCAGCAACAGGATAAACTACAATGAGCAGTTCTTC. Translated, it gives CATSNRINYNEQFF.

This clonotype was counted between two and nine times. V and J are TRBV5-1 and TRBJ2-7; 13 bases agree with TRBD2. The length of the CDR3 is 17 residues. CDR1 and CDR2 (germline): SGHRS, YFSETQ. Losses at the gene ends were 2 bases for V and 6 bases for J; bases not matched to a gene: 11. The CDR3 bases are TGCGCCAGCAGCTTAACTAGCGGGAGGGCCTCCCCGATCGAGCAGTACTTC. Amino acids: CASSLTSGRASPIEQYF.

The rearrangement joins TRBV7-6 to TRBJ2-6, with D uncertain. The germline V gene has CDR1 SGHVS and CDR2 FNYEAQ. V was shortened by 8 bases and J by 0 bases, with 11 bases between the two germline ends. The CDR3 loop spans 15 amino acids. The CDR3 DNA follows: TGTGCCAGCGGTTCGCAGAGCTCTGGGGCCAACGTCCTGACTTTC. Protein product: CASGSQSSGANVLTF.

CDR3 nucleotides: TGCAGTGCTAGAGCCCTGCTATCCGGGACTAGCGGGCGACTGAATGAGCAGTTCTTC. Translating it yields CSARALLSGTSGRLNEQFF. The chain is built from TRBV20-1 and TRBJ2-1; 12 bases are shared with TRBD2. J gave up 7 bases and V 1 base, and 17 bases lay outside the gene matches. Germline CDR1 reads DFQATT; CDR2 reads SNEGSKA (reference sequence). The CDR3 covers 19 residues.